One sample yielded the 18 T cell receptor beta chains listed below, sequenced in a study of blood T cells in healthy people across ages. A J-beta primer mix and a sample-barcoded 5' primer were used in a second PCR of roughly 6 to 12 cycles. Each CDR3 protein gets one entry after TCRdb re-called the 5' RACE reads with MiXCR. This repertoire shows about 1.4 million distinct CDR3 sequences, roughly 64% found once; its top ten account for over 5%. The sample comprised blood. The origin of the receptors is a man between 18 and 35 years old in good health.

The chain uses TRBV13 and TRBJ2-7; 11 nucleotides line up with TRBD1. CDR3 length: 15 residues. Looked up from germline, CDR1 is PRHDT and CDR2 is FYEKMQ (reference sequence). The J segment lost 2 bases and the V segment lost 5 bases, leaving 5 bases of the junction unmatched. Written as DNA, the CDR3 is TGTGCCAGCAGCCCGTTGGACAGGGGGCCCTACGAGCAGTACTTC. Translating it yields CASSPLDRGPYEQYF.

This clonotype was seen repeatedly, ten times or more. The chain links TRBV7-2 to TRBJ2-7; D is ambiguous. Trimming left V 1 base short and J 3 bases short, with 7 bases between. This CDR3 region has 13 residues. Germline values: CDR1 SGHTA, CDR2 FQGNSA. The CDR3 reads CASSLEPYYEQYF. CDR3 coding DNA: TGTGCCAGCAGCTTAGAACCCTACTACGAGCAGTACTTC.

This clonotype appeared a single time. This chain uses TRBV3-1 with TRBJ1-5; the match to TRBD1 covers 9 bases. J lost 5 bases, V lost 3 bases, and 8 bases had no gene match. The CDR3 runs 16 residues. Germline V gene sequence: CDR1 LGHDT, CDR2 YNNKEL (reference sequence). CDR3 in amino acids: CASSQGFDRGYQPQHF. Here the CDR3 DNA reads TGTGCCAGCAGCCAGGGTTTCGACAGGGGGTATCAGCCCCAGCATTTT.

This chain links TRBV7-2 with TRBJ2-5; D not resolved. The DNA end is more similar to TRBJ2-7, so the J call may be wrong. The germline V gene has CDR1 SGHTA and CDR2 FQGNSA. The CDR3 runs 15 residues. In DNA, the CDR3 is TGTGCCAGCAGTTACCATATGGACCGAGCCTACGAGCAGTACTTC. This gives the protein CASSYHMDRAYEQYF.

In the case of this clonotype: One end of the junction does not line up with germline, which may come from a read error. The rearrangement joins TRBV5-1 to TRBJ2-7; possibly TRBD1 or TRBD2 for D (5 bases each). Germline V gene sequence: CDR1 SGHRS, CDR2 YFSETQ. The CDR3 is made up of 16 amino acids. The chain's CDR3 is CASSLGELGASDEQYF. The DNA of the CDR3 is TGCGCCAGCAGCTTGGGGGAACTCGGGGCCTCCGACGAGCAGTACTTC.

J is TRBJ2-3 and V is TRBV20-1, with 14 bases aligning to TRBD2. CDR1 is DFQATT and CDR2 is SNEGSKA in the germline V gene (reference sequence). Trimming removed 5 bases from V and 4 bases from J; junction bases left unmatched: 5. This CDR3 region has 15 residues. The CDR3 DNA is TGCAGTGCTCCGGGACTAGCGGGAGATTCAGATACGCAGTATTTT. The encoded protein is CSAPGLAGDSDTQYF.

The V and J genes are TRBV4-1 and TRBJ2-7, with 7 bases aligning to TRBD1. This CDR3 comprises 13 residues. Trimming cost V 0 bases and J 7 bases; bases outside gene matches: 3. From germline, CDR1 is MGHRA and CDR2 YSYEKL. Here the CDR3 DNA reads TGCGCCAGCAGCCAAGATCAGGGGGATGAGCAGTACTTC. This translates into CASSQDQGDEQYF.

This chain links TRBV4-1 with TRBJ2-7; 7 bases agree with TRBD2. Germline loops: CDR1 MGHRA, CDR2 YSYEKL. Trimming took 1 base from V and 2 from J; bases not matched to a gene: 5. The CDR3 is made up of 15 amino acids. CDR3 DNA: TGCGCCAGCAGCCAAGTTGGGGCGGGGGCCTACGAGCAGTACTTC. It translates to CASSQVGAGAYEQYF.

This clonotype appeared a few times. CDR3 protein: CASSPRTTEYGYTF. The DNA for the CDR3 is TGTGCCAGCAGCCCGAGGACGACGGAGTATGGCTACACCTTC. The chain couples TRBV7-2 to TRBJ1-2, with unresolved D. Germline V gives CDR1 SGHTA, CDR2 FQGNSA. The V and J ends lost 5 bases and 5 bases respectively, with 15 bases between them. This CDR3 is built from 14 residues.

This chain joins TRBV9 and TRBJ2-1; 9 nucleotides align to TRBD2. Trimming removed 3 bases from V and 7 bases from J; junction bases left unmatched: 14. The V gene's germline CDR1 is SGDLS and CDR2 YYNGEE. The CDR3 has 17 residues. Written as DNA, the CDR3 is TGTGCCAGCAGCGACTCTCCCCGTAGCGGGAGAGGGAATGAGCAGTTCTTC. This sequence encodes CASSDSPRSGRGNEQFF.

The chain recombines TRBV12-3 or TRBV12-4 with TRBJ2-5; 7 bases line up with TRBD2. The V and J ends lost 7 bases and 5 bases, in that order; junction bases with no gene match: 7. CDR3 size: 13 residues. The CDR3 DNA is TGTGCCAGCACCCAGGACGGGAGGGAGACCCAGTACTTC. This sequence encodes CASTQDGRETQYF.

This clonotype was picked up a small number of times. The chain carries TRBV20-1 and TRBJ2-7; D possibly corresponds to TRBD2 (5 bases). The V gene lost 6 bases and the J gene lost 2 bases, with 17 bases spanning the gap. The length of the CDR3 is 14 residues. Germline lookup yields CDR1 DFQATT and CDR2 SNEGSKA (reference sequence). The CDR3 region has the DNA TGCAGTGCCACCTATAGGGAGCCAACCTACGAGCAGTACTTC. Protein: CSATYREPTYEQYF.

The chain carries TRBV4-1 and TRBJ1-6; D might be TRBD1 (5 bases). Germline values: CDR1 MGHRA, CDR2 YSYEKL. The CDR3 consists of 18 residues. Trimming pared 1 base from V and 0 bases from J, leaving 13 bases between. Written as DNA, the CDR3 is TGCGCCAGCAGCCAAGGTGCGGGGCAGGGCTCCTATAATTCACCCCTCCACTTT. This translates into CASSQGAGQGSYNSPLHF.

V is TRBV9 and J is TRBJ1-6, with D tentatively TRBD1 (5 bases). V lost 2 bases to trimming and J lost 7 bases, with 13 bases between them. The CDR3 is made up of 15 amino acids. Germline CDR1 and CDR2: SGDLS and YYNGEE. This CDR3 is CASSVIPGRNSPLHF. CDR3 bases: TGTGCCAGCAGCGTGATTCCAGGGCGGAATTCACCCCTCCACTTT.

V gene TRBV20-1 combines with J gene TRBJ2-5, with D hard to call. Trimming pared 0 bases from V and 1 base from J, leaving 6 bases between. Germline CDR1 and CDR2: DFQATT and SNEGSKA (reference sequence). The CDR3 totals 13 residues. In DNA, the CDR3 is TGCAGTGCTAGAGATGAGCTCCAAGAGACCCAGTACTTC. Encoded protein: CSARDELQETQYF.

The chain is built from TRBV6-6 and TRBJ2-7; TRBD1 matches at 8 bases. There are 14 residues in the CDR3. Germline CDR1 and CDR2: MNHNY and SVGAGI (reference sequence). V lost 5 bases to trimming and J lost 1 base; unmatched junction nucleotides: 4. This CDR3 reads CASSTGGPSYEQYF. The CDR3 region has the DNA TGTGCCAGCAGTACAGGGGGACCGTCCTACGAGCAGTACTTC.

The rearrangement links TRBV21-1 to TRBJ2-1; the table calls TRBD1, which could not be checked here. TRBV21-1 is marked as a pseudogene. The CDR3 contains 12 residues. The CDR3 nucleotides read TGTGCCAGCACCGAACTGGGGCATGAGCAGTTCTTC. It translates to CASTELGHEQFF.

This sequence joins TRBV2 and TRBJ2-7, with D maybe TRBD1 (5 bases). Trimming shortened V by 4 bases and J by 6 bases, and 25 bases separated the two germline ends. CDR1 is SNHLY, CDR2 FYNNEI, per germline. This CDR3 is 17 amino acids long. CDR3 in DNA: TGTGCCAGCAGTGGGGATAGCTTGTGGGCTGGGGCCCCCGAGCAGTACTTC. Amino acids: CASSGDSLWAGAPEQYF. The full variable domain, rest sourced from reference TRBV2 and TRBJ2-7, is EPEVTQTPSHQVTQMGQEVILRCVPISNHLYFYWYRQILGQKVEFLVSFYNNEISEKSEIFDDQFSVERPDGSNFTLKIRSTKLEDSAMYFCASSGDSLWAGAPEQYFGPGTRLTVT.